This paragraph reports one T cell receptor (beta chain). Its antigen is currently not known. Base qualities were left out, and no much larger clone turns up one base away. The library was generated by the immunoSEQ multiplex PCR assay. For the multiplex PCR, a mixture combining 60 forward primers for TCR Vbeta segments and 13 reverse primers for TCR Jbeta segments was used. Amplification of the CDR3 region of rearranged TCR beta genes was performed with a multiplex PCR assay on genomic DNA. The amplified TCR beta libraries were sequenced on the Illumina HiSeq System as 87-base-pair reads. As for the original processing: Across the 670 or so repertoires, a later analysis counted roughly 84 million unique TCR beta chains, roughly 11 million of which were shared by at least two donors. Raw reads were error-corrected and collapsed into unique sequences with a nearest-neighbor algorithm that merged closely related sequences to remove PCR and sequencing errors. CDR3 sequences were aligned to IMGT reference sequences to assign V, D and J gene segments. For a sequence to be retained, a match of at least six nucleotides to both a V gene segment and a J gene segment was required. A rearrangement was called productive if the CDR3 had no stop codons and remained in frame with V and J, and every other rearrangement was called non-productive. Following IMGT convention, CDR3 was defined as the stretch from the second conserved V-encoded cysteine to the conserved J-encoded phenylalanine. In an earlier analysis of 550 to 650 of the donors, sequences lacking an unambiguous match to a single V gene segment were excluded. In an earlier analysis of roughly 500 of the donors, V segments were called functional above 56.7% productive rearrangements and were called segregating when the between-donor standard deviation exceeded 5%. A statistical classification framework was built for diagnosing cytomegalovirus status from the catalog of TCR beta chain sequences. In a later analysis, V and J genes were assigned by comparing TCR nucleotide sequences against IMGT/GENE-DB human TR gene sequences. The TCRdist pipeline was used in a later analysis to assign CDR3 sequences and most-parsimonious VDJ recombination scenarios. In a later analysis, each TCR beta chain was defined by its CDR3 amino acid sequence together with its V-gene family, and reads without a unique V-gene family were excluded. A later analysis removed nearly 600 highly shared, low-generation-probability nucleotide sequences to deal with suspected cross-contamination and a sequencing artifact. In a later analysis, a clonal expansion index for each public chain was calculated from normalized within-repertoire ranks of inferred template counts. In a later analysis, generation probabilities were computed with a VDJ recombination model fitted to out-of-frame rearrangements, and the resulting probabilities were checked against IGoR. Hypergeometric tests were used in a later analysis to score TCR-TCR, TCR-HLA and TCR-CMV co-occurrence, with a repertoire-size bias correction applied to the TCR pairs. A later analysis estimated false discovery rates by permuting HLA or CMV assignments 20 times. In a later analysis, co-occurring TCRs were grouped with DBSCAN, and TCRdist sequence similarity was added when clustering was performed within HLA-allele-positive subsets. For co-occurrence clustering, repertoires with fewer than 30,000 or more than 120,000 public chains were excluded, along with about five repertoires with anomalous nucleotide sharing. The source is immuneACCESS, and TCRdb retained only in-frame sequences with V and J called. Part of the clones is not carried over; for the studies checked, unresolved V genes explain less than half of this, and the remainder is unexplained. For V, J and clone size, that table is used; D and trimming come from the DNA. The sample records approximately 200,000 clones, less than 80% of which are singletons. The ten largest clones add up to 0.22% of the sample.

V loses 3 bases at its end and J loses 3 bases; junction bases beyond the gene matches: 15. CDR1 SGHRS and CDR2 YFSETQ were looked up in the germline V gene. The CDR3 spans 18 residues, from the cysteine through the phenylalanine. Here the CDR3 DNA is all that survives: 54 bases in frame from base 1. The source of the sample is a study of cytomegalovirus exposure and HLA in healthy donors (dated by TCRdb to the late 2010s). For context, the study as a whole: According to an earlier analysis of 587 of the donors, about 180 million T cells yielded some 110 million unique TCR beta sequences and approximately 300 Gb of sequence data. Roughly 300 gigabases of sequencing data and around 85 million unique TCR sequences made up an early release that covered 500 to 650 HLA-typed donors. Among almost 400 genotyped donors of the cohort, an average of roughly 240,000 unique TCR beta nucleotide sequences were sequenced per donor, about a sixth of them non-productive. In an earlier analysis of 587 of the donors, high-throughput TCR beta sequencing was used to judge whether each TCR beta V gene segment behaved as functional or pseudogenic. The study aimed to test whether signatures of past pathogen exposure could be identified by cataloging public T cell receptors. The T cell repertoires of around 730 subjects were profiled by immunosequencing and related to cytomegalovirus serostatus. Typing coverage differed by locus: A, B, C, DRB1 and DQB1 were typed in roughly 620-640 donors, DQA1 in about 510, DPA1 in around 610, and DPB1 in just under 490. To study patterns of TCR occurrence, a later analysis re-analyzed previously published TCR beta repertoires from 550 to 800 donors and added high-resolution HLA genotyping. In addition to the first cohort of several hundred subjects, a separate validation cohort of around 110 different subjects was used. A few DR-DQ haplotypes were treated as single units for association and clustering because of strong linkage in the cohort. All discovery cohort repertoires had been generated using a single sequencing platform. Rather than drawing on any new phenotypic data, the later analysis identified candidate immune exposures from TCR beta sequences and the way those sequences occurred across donors. A later genetic analysis used genome-wide SNP genotypes for about 65% of the 666 donors, treating that subset as a discovery cohort. Donor age, sex, ethnicity and CMV serostatus were compiled together with the repertoire data. High-throughput TCR immunosequencing, statistical association of individual TCRs with disease status, and machine learning were combined to predict cytomegalovirus infection status. Among the roughly 380 genotyped donors, approximately 76% belonged to the genetic ancestry cluster associated with self-reported Caucasian donors. HLA typing included class I and class II loci at four-digit resolution. Beyond this particular receptor, the publication reports: In a later analysis, the rate of TCR association differed among HLA loci, with DRB1 alleles having the most associated TCRs and HLA-C alleles having the fewest. About 17 rarely observed V segments, including chromosome 9 orphons, were excluded from the earlier analysis of some 590 of the donors because counts were too low. In an earlier analysis of approximately 590 of the donors, most TCR beta V segments were observed in productive rearrangements about 87% or about 30% of the time, broadly matching IMGT annotations. CMV serostatus was the only immune exposure information available for the cohort. In a later genetic analysis, fewer N-insertions in productive TCRs were reported among donors in an Asian-associated ancestry cluster than the approximately 670-donor mean. A group of highly shared sequence variants was considered likely to be a technical artifact of the sequencing pipeline. In vitro tests confirmed that a few of the cytomegalovirus-associated TCR beta chains recognize cytomegalovirus antigens. Assigning TCR associations to individual alleles was difficult when HLA alleles, especially DR and DQ, strongly co-occurred. A later analysis found that most CMV-associated TCR beta chains appeared HLA-restricted, with HLA associations seemingly driven largely by CMV exposure. Because HLA typing was unavailable for some donors at each locus, only the typed subset was used in association tests. Most TCR sequences were seen in very few donors, while some public TCRs were found in many individuals. A later analysis associated around 16,000 TCR beta sequences with specific HLA alleles at a false discovery rate of 0.05. In a later analysis, several top co-occurrence clusters were reported to appear linked to parvovirus B19, influenza, CMV and Epstein-Barr virus. In a later analysis, HLA-associated TCR beta chains showed more clonal expansion and lower generation probabilities than non-associated chains that were equally common. This cohort had only TCR beta chains sequenced, and the lack of alpha or paired-chain data limited which features could be detected. A further reported finding was that TCR beta sequences accurately predicted the HLA-A and HLA-B alleles for most subjects in the first cohort. A total of roughly 160 TCR beta chains were listed by the study as associated with cytomegalovirus. Because the 87-base-pair reads could not distinguish some IMGT-functional V segments, including TRBV6-2 and TRBV6-3, those segments were excluded. According to the authors, the approach could potentially be generalized to other disease states and immunological phenotypes. Correlated functional status among segregating V segments might be attributable to linkage disequilibrium, but an unknown experimental factor could not be ruled out. Cytomegalovirus status was reported to be diagnosed by the classifier with high specificity and sensitivity in both the original and validation cohorts. A later genetic analysis associated a missense DCLRE1C variant with V-gene and J-gene trimming of TCR beta chains, and an independent cohort replicated the association. Roughly uniform sequencing depth across donors was assumed in presence/absence analyses, although this assumption may not hold.

The cohort comprised 666 healthy bone marrow donors. All cohort members were sampled while nominally healthy, although unrecorded immune exposures were likely present. The donor was CMV seronegative and belonged to the group of around 400 seronegative cohort members. A peripheral blood sample was collected from each donor, and TCR beta sequencing was performed on peripheral blood mononuclear cells. Genomic DNA was extracted from the blood cell samples with the Qiagen DNeasy Blood Extraction Kit. Sequencing was done on a sample of PBMCs. The chain links TRBV5-1 with TRBJ1-2, with 9 bases aligning to TRBD1. The source is a girl aged 2-10 years in good health and CMV-seronegative. This receptor carries the CDR3 CASSSRPGTGSLDYGYTF. The nucleotide sequence reads as follows: TGCGCCAGCAGCTCGCGTCCCGGGACAGGGTCACTAGACTATGGCTACACCTTC.